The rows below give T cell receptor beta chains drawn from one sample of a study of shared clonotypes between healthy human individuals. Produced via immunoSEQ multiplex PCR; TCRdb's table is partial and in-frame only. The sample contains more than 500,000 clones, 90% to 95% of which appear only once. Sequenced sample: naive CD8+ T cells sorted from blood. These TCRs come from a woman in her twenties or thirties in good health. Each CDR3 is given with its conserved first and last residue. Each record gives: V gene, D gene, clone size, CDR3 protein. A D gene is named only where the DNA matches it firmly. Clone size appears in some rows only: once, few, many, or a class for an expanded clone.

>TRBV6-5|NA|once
CASSYSFTEAFF
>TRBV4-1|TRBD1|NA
CASSLRDRAYEQYF
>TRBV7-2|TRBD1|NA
CASSLNRGGNQPQHF
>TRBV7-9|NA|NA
CASSSGPSFEQYF
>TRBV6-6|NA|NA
CASTNSGSYEQFF
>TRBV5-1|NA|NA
CASRAGPPGGNQPQHF
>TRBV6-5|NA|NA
CASSYVDNDNEQFF
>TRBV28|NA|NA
CASSLEGKGLQPQHF
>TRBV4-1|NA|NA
CASSQVDISYEQYF
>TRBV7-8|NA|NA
CASSLDRVQNQPQHF
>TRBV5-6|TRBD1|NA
CASSFGQGMYHEQYF
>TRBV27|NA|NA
CASSLAPSGYEQYF
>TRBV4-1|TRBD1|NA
CASSQVSGGQGFF
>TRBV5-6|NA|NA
CASSLMREATGELFF
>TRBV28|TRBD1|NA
CASSFTDRVEFF
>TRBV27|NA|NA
CASSLRLGGSYEQYF
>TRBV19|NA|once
CASYGGDSLEKLFF
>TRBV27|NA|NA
CASSFLGGYTGELFF
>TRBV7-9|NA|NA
CASSPGLSGADQPQHF
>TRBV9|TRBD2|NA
CASSGRGGLAGGGTDTQYF
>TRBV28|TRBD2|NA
CASSSSREWGETQYF
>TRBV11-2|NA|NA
CASSQLAETQYF
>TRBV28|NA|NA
CASSVLTSTHEQYF
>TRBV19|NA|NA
CASSIDLGTRASPLHF
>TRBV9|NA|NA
CASSVASGPYYEQYF
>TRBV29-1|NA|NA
CSAVRRYNEQFF
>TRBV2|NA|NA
CASSEARSPYEQYF
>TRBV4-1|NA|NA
CASSQGVGTQYF
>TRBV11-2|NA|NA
CASSPSSYNEQFF
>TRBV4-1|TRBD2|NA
CASSHDTSGSVIEQFF